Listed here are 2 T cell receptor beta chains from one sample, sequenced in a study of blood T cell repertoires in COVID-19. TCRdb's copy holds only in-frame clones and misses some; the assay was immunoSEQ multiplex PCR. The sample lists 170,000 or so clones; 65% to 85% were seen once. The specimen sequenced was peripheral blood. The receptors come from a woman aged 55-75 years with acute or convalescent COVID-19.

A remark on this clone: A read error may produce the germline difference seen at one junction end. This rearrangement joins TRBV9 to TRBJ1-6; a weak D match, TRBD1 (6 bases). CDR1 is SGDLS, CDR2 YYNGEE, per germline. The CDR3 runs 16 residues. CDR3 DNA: TGCGCCCGCCGCGGGGGCGGGGGGCGAGAAAGGTCACCCCTCCACTTT. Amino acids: CARRGGGGRERSPLHF.

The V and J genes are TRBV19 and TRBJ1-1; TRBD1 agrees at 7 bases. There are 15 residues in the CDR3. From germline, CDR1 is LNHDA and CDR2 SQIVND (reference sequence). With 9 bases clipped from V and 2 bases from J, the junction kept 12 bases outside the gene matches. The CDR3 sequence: CASRDRQGGNTEAFF. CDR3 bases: TGTGCCAGCCGGGACAGACAGGGTGGAAACACTGAAGCTTTCTTT.